A selection of T cell receptor beta chains follows, all from one sample in a study of OX40 agonist ivuxolimab in advanced cancers. The table came from immunoSEQ multiplex PCR; TCRdb's copy has only in-frame clones and leaves some out. The table records 58,000 or so clones, about 88% of them present only once. The sequencing here drew on CD4+ or CD8+ T cells sorted from blood, taken in a trial of the OX40 agonist ivuxolimab. The receptor source for this set is an adult with an advanced solid tumor such as melanoma, head and neck, liver or kidney cancer. The CDR3 runs from the conserved cysteine through the conserved F or W. The order of the fields is CDR3 length, clone size, D gene, J gene, V gene, CDR3 DNA, CDR3 protein. A D gene is named only where the DNA matches it firmly. Size values are once, few and many counts, or a class for expanded clones, and some rows have none.

11 NA NA TRBJ1-1 TRBV19 TGTGCCAGTAGTATTTGGGTCGAAGCTTTCTTT CASSIWVEAFF
12 NA NA TRBJ2-1 TRBV29-1 TGCAGCGTTGAAGACAGGGCGGGTGAGCAGTTCTTC CSVEDRAGEQFF
12 NA NA TRBJ1-2 TRBV5-4 TGTGCCAGCAGCCCGCGGGGGTATGGCTACACCTTC CASSPRGYGYTF
14 NA NA TRBJ2-7 TRBV4-2 TGTGCCAGCAGCCAAGAAATGGTAGGAGACGAGCAGTACTTC CASSQEMVGDEQYF
16 NA TRBD2 TRBJ2-5 TRBV5-6 TGTGCCAGCAGCACCCCAGCGGGGCGGAACAGAGAGACCCAGTACTTC CASSTPAGRNRETQYF
17 NA NA TRBJ2-1 TRBV15 TGTGCCACCAGCAGAGATTTTTTCGGGACACCTTACAATGAGCAGTTCTTC CATSRDFFGTPYNEQFF
14 NA TRBD2 TRBJ2-3 TRBV5-6 TGTGCCAGCAGCGGGCCCCGGGGGGCAGATACGCAGTATTTT CASSGPRGADTQYF
16 NA NA TRBJ1-2 TRBV2 TGTGCCAGCAGTGAAGGGGCGGGGGGCGACCCCGGCGGCTACACCTTC CASSEGAGGDPGGYTF
15 NA NA TRBJ1-1 TRBV5-1 TGCGCCAGCAGCTTGGTTCAGGGGCTGAACACTGAAGCTTTCTTT CASSLVQGLNTEAFF
15 NA NA TRBJ2-5 TRBV13 TGTGCCAGCAGCTTAGGCGGGGCAGGGGTAGAGACCCAGTACTTC CASSLGGAGVETQYF
18 NA TRBD2 TRBJ2-2 TRBV7-6 TGTGCCAGCAGCTACGGACTAGCGGAGGGGATGAACACCGGGGAGCTGTTTTTT CASSYGLAEGMNTGELFF
16 NA NA TRBJ1-2 TRBV9 TGTGCCAGCAGCGAGCTGCCGGGGCCGACTAACTATGGCTACACCTTC CASSELPGPTNYGYTF
15 NA NA TRBJ1-5 TRBV6-5 TGTGCCAGCAGGCAACTCCCCGGCGGAAAACAGCCCCAGCATTTT CASRQLPGGKQPQHF
10 NA NA TRBJ2-5 TRBV27 TGTGCCAGCGGGGGCGAAACCCAGTACTTC CASGGETQYF
16 few TRBD2 TRBJ2-7 TRBV11-2 TGTGCCAGCAGCTTAGATTTAGCGGGAGGGCACTACGAGCAGTACTTC CASSLDLAGGHYEQYF
14 once NA TRBJ2-7 TRBV7-8 TGTGCCAGCAGCTTAGATACTGCCTCCTACGAGCAGTACTTC CASSLDTASYEQYF
11 few NA TRBJ1-1 TRBV19 TGTGCCAGCTACCGACCGGTCGAAGCTTTCTTT CASYRPVEAFF
11 few NA TRBJ2-1 TRBV11-2 TGTGCCAGCAGCTTAGCGGGTGAGCAGTTCTTC CASSLAGEQFF
16 NA NA TRBJ2-1 TRBV5-6 TGTGCCAGCAGCTTGGGAGCGGTTCGCAGGAACAATGAGCAGTTCTTC CASSLGAVRRNNEQFF
11 NA NA TRBJ2-3 TRBV27 TGTGCCAGCAGGAGGACAGATACGCAGTATTTT CASRRTDTQYF
13 NA NA TRBJ2-2 TRBV9 TGTGCCAGCAGCGGGCTGAACACCGGGGAGCTGTTTTTT CASSGLNTGELFF
11 NA NA TRBJ1-1 TRBV27 TGTGCCAGCGGGAGGGTTGCTGAAGCTTTCTTT CASGRVAEAFF